This T cell receptor beta chain was observed in a study of T cell repertoires in cytomegalovirus infection (dated by TCRdb to about 2019). General notes on the study: Donor HLA type was relevant to the analysis, as public TCR beta signatures indicated carriage of CMV infection together with the matching HLA type.

The listed sequencing device is Illumina HiSeq 1500. Using fastp trimming at Q25 and MiXCR clonotype assembly, TCRdb reanalyzed the public sequencing data and kept in-frame beta chains. Records with the same CDR3 protein are collapsed into one entry carrying the most frequent genes and DNA. This sample lists 680,000 or so distinct CDR3 sequences; about a third were detected once. The ten largest clones take up around 2.8% of the sample. Regarding this clonotype: Its antigen is still unknown. No base qualities exist here, and no much larger clone lies one base off it.

V has 5 bases trimmed and J has 6 bases trimmed; junction bases matching no gene number 8. The CDR3 starts with the cysteine, ends with the phenylalanine, and has 15 residues. The retained sequence is limited to the CDR3, 45 bases, with the frame set at the first base. The germline V gene specifies SGDLS as CDR1 and YYNGEE as CDR2. On the study overall, not on this receptor specifically: The ex vivo response was dominated by HLA-C-restricted CMV-specific TCR beta clonotypes, which also provided the single most frequent clonotype in two of eight donors. In both this cohort and an independent roughly 350-donor cohort, the cumulative frequency of public TCR beta family members distinguished carriers of CMV infection plus the relevant HLA type.

What was sequenced was PBMCs. This clonotype originated in a human donor in good health (CMV status not recorded). Some clones in this sample may be carry-over from other donors' samples. The receptor chain draws on TRBV9 and TRBJ1-6, with TRBD1 identical over 7 junction bases. The nucleotides are TGTGCCAGCAGTGGGGGAGGGGGCCGTAATTCACCCCTCCACTTT. The translation is CASSGGGGRNSPLHF.